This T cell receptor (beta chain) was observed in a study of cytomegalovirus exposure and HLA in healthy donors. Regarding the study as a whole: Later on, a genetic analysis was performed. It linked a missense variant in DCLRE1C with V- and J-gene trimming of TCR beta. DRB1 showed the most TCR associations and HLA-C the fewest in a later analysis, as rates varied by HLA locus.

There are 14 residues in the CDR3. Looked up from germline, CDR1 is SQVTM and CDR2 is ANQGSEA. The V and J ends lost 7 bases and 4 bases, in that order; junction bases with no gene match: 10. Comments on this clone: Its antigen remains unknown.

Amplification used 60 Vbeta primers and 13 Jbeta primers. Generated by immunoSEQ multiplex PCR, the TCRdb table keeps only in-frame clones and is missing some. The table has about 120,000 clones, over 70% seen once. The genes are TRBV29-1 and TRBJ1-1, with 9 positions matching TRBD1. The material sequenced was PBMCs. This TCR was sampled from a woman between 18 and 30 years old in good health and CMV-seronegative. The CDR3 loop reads CSASLLDRGTEAFF. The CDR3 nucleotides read TGCAGCGCAAGCCTACTGGACAGGGGCACTGAAGCTTTCTTT.